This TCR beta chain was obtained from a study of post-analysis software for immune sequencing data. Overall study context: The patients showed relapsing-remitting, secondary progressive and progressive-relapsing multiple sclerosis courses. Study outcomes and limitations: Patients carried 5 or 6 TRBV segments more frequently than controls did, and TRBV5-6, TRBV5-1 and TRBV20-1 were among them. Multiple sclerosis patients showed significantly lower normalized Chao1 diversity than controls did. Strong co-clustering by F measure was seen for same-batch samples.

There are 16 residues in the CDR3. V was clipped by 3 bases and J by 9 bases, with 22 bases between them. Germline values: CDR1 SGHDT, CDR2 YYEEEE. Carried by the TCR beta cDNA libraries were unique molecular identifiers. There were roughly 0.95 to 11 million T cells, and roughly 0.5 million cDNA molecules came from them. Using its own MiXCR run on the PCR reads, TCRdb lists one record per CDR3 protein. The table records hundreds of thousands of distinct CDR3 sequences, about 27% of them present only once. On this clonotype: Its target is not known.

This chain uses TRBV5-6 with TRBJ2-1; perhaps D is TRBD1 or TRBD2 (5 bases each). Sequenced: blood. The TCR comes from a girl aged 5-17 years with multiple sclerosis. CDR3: CASSWDRTVWDGEQFF. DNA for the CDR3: TGTGCCAGCAGCTGGGACCGGACTGTGTGGGATGGTGAGCAGTTCTTC. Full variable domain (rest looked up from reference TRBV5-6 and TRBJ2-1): DAGVTQSPTHLIKTRGQQVTLRCSPKSGHDTVSWYQQALGQGPQFIFQYYEEEERQRGNFPDRFSGHQFPNYSSELNVNALLLGDSALYLCASSWDRTVWDGEQFFGPGTRLTVL.